The 22 T cell receptor beta chains below were found in one sample sequenced in a study of blood T cell repertoires in COVID-19. TCRdb's copy holds only in-frame clones and misses some; the assay was immunoSEQ multiplex PCR. The sample consists of 150,000 to 200,000 clones, around 80% of them appearing once. Sequencing was performed on peripheral blood. The receptors here all came from a man aged 55-75 years with acute or convalescent COVID-19.

This CDR3 is CAISERGRGAETQYF. The CDR3 DNA sequence: TGTGCCATCAGTGAGAGAGGCAGAGGAGCAGAGACCCAGTACTTC. V is TRBV10-3 and J is TRBJ2-5; D unclear. In germline, CDR1 is ENHRY, CDR2 SYGVKD. This CDR3 has 15 residues. V shed 2 bases and J shed 4 bases, with 14 bases lying between them.

The chain links TRBV7-8 to TRBJ1-6; D gene ambiguous. Trimming removed 4 bases from V and 6 bases from J, with 16 bases in between. This CDR3 spans 16 amino acids. The germline V gene has CDR1 SGHVS and CDR2 FQNEAQ. The CDR3 loop reads CASSSVRSIGNSPLHF. The CDR3 nucleotides read TGTGCCAGCAGCTCAGTACGGAGTATCGGTAATTCACCCCTCCACTTT. Using reference TRBV7-8 and TRBJ1-6 for the parts outside the CDR3, the full variable domain is GAGVSQSPRYKVAKRGQDVALRCDPISGHVSLFWYQQALGQGPEFLTYFQNEAQLDKSGLPSDRFFAERPEGSVSTLKIQRTQQEDSAVYLCASSSVRSIGNSPLHFGNGTRLTVT.

This chain links TRBV27 with TRBJ2-1; TRBD1 agrees at 7 bases. CDR3 size: 14 residues. Germline lookup yields CDR1 MNHEY and CDR2 SMNVEV (reference sequence). After removal of 6 bases from V and 2 bases from J, the junction contained 4 bases not matched to a gene. The CDR3 here is CASRRTGAYNEQFF. CDR3 sequence (DNA): TGTGCCAGCAGGAGGACAGGCGCCTACAATGAGCAGTTCTTC.

In its sample, this clone was seen a few times. The V gene is TRBV10-2, the J gene TRBJ2-1; TRBD2 might be the D (5 bases). Per germline, CDR1 WSHSY and CDR2 SAAADI. With 9 bases removed from V and 9 bases from J, the gap between germline ends came to 15 bases. CDR3 length equals 12 residues. The CDR3 region is CASQPPRGEQFF. CDR3 coding DNA: TGCGCCAGTCAGCCCCCACGGGGTGAGCAGTTCTTC.

This clone has at least ten counts. The chain combines TRBV2 with TRBJ2-2, with 9 bases lining up with TRBD1. The CDR3 totals 17 residues. The trim removed 4 bases at V and 6 bases at J, leaving 12 bases unmatched. In germline, CDR1 is SNHLY, CDR2 FYNNEI. The CDR3 spells CASSVGTGSPESGELFF. The CDR3 DNA is TGTGCCAGCAGTGTCGGGACAGGGTCCCCGGAGTCCGGGGAGCTGTTTTTT.

The chain joins TRBV27 to TRBJ2-3; 10 nucleotides match TRBD2. There are 17 residues in the CDR3. The J segment lost 0 bases and the V segment lost 5 bases, leaving 8 bases of the junction unmatched. CDR1 MNHEY and CDR2 SMNVEV come from the germline V gene (reference sequence). The CDR3, as DNA: TGTGCCAGCAGTCCACACCTAGCGGGGGCTAGCACAGATACGCAGTATTTT. As protein: CASSPHLAGASTDTQYF.

The rearrangement joins TRBV28 to TRBJ1-2; 8 nucleotides agree with TRBD1. This CDR3 has 14 amino acids. Germline CDR1 reads MDHEN; CDR2 reads SYDVKM. The trim removed 2 bases at V and 4 bases at J, leaving 3 bases unmatched. The CDR3 reads CASSLGGQGYGYTF. Here the CDR3 DNA reads TGTGCCAGCAGTTTAGGAGGACAGGGCTATGGCTACACCTTC.

The chain uses TRBV7-3 and TRBJ2-1; 7 bases match TRBD1. V was clipped by 4 bases and J by 11 bases; unmatched bases: 5. The CDR3 spans 12 residues. Germline CDR1 and CDR2: SGHTA and FQGTGA. DNA for the CDR3: TGTGCCAGCAGCTCTACGGGACAGAAGCAGTTCTTC. Protein sequence: CASSSTGQKQFF.

The chain uses TRBV3-1 (or the pseudogene TRBV3-2) and TRBJ2-5, with TRBD2 matching over 8 bases. This CDR3 spans 14 amino acids. CDR1 LGHDT and CDR2 YNNKEL come from the germline V gene (reference sequence). The trim removed 5 bases at V and 5 bases at J, leaving 7 bases unmatched. The CDR3 reads CASSYRTSTETQYF. CDR3 in DNA: TGTGCCAGCAGCTACAGGACTAGCACGGAGACCCAGTACTTC.

The chain employs TRBV7-9 and TRBJ2-5; the D gene is possibly TRBD2 (5 bases). V was trimmed by 11 bases and J by 5 bases, leaving 9 bases between them. Germline V CDR1 and CDR2: SEHNR, FQNEAQ (reference sequence). The CDR3 extends over 10 amino acids. As DNA, the CDR3 is TGTGCCGGAGGAGTTGAGACCCAGTACTTC. It specifies CAGGVETQYF.

The chain has TRBV4-1 and TRBJ1-5; D perhaps matches TRBD1 (5 bases). V was clipped by 0 bases and J by 2 bases, with 14 bases between them. The germline gives CDR1 MGHRA, CDR2 YSYEKL. CDR3 size: 17 residues. The CDR3 nucleotides read TGCGCCAGCAGCCAAGAAGGAGGGGTGTTGGGCAATCAGCCCCAGCATTTT. Amino acid sequence: CASSQEGGVLGNQPQHF.

This clone was observed a few times. This chain joins TRBV27 and TRBJ2-2; D is perhaps TRBD2 (6 bases). The CDR3 extends over 15 amino acids. V was pared by 5 bases and J by 1 base, with 11 bases between. Germline V gene data show CDR1 as MNHEY and CDR2 as SMNVEV (reference sequence). This CDR3 is CASSVGTLNTGELFF. CDR3 nucleotides: TGTGCCAGCAGTGTAGGGACTTTGAACACCGGGGAGCTGTTTTTT.

This chain joins TRBV6-5 and TRBJ2-3, with TRBD2 matching 7 bases. CDR1 is MNHEY, CDR2 SVGAGI, per germline. Losses at the gene ends were 0 bases for V and 0 bases for J; bases not matched to a gene: 3. This CDR3 contains 16 residues. The CDR3 nucleotides read TGTGCCAGCAGTTACTCCCTAGCGGCAAGCACAGATACGCAGTATTTT. Residues: CASSYSLAASTDTQYF.

This chain joins TRBV19 and TRBJ1-5; D gene unclear. V lost 3 bases and J lost 9, with 18 bases in between. Germline-derived CDR1 and CDR2 are LNHDA and SQIVND (reference sequence). The CDR3 is made up of 15 amino acids. The chain's CDR3 is CASSMFRGQKTPQHF. CDR3 in DNA: TGTGCCAGTAGTATGTTCCGGGGTCAAAAGACGCCCCAGCATTTT. The entire variable domain, with the rest obtained from reference TRBV19 and TRBJ1-5, is as follows: DGGITQSPKYLFRKEGQNVTLSCEQNLNHDAMYWYRQDPGQGLRLIYYSQIVNDFQKGDIAEGYSVSREKKESFPLTVTSAQKNPTAFYLCASSMFRGQKTPQHFGDGTRLSIL.

The genes are TRBV12-3 or TRBV12-4 and TRBJ2-3; TRBD2 aligns across 11 bases. This CDR3 is 13 amino acids long. V trimming: 11 bases; J trimming: 6 bases; junction bases outside the gene matches: 7. This CDR3 is CAVTSGSWDTQYF. The CDR3 bases are TGTGCCGTAACTAGCGGGAGTTGGGATACGCAGTATTTT.

This chain connects TRBV18 to TRBJ2-3; D unclear. This CDR3 spans 12 amino acids. With 6 bases removed from V and 3 bases from J, the gap between germline ends came to 7 bases. Germline V gene data show CDR1 as KGHSH and CDR2 as LQKENI. CDR3 sequence (DNA): TGTGCCAGCTCGTGGGCTACAGATACGCAGTATTTT. It translates to CASSWATDTQYF.

V and J are TRBV6-4 and TRBJ1-6; weak D call: TRBD1 (5 bases). This CDR3 has 14 amino acids. With 6 bases removed from V and 10 bases from J, the gap between germline ends came to 16 bases. Per the germline V gene, CDR1 is MRHNA and CDR2 is SNTAGT. The CDR3 loop is CASSERRGNSPLHF. The CDR3 region has the DNA TGTGCCAGCAGCGAACGGCGGGGGAACTCACCCCTCCACTTT.

The chain is built from TRBV6-5 and TRBJ1-5, with 8 bases lining up with TRBD1. The CDR3 totals 15 residues. Germline V gene sequence: CDR1 MNHEY, CDR2 SVGAGI. Trimming cost V 8 bases and J 4 bases; bases outside gene matches: 10. CDR3 DNA: TGTGCCAGCGAGCTCCGGGACAGGTCTAATCAGCCCCAGCATTTT. Protein product: CASELRDRSNQPQHF.

This clone was picked up a small number of times. The rearrangement links TRBV6-6 to TRBJ1-5, with 7 bases that match TRBD1. J lost 4 bases, V lost 0 bases, and 3 bases had no gene match. Per germline, CDR1 MNHNY and CDR2 SVGAGI (reference sequence). This CDR3 region has 15 residues. The CDR3 loop is CASSYSQGVNQPQHF. Here the CDR3 DNA reads TGTGCCAGCAGTTACTCCCAGGGGGTTAATCAGCCCCAGCATTTT.

This clone was detected only once. The rearrangement joins TRBV14 to TRBJ2-1; 15 positions match TRBD2. The CDR3 loop spans 15 amino acids. The J segment lost 9 bases and the V segment lost 4 bases, leaving 4 bases of the junction unmatched. CDR1 and CDR2 (germline): SGHDN, FVKESK. CDR3 in amino acids: CASSRGTSGRSEQFF. CDR3 coding DNA: TGTGCCAGCAGCCGTGGGACTAGCGGGAGGTCTGAGCAGTTCTTC.

The genes are TRBV5-1 and TRBJ2-1; no firm D call. V was clipped by 2 bases and J by 7 bases, with 10 bases between them. Germline CDR1 reads SGHRS; CDR2 reads YFSETQ. There are 13 residues in the CDR3. CDR3 residues: CASSLRGSNEQFF. The CDR3 bases are TGCGCCAGCAGCTTACGAGGATCTAATGAGCAGTTCTTC.

The chain carries TRBV14 and TRBJ1-3; D is unclear. V lost 6 bases and J 0 bases, leaving 12 bases between the germline ends. The CDR3 spans 15 residues. From germline, CDR1 is SGHDN and CDR2 FVKESK. CDR3 region: CASSIAGASGNTIYF. CDR3 coding DNA: TGTGCCAGCAGTATCGCGGGCGCCTCTGGAAACACCATATATTTT.